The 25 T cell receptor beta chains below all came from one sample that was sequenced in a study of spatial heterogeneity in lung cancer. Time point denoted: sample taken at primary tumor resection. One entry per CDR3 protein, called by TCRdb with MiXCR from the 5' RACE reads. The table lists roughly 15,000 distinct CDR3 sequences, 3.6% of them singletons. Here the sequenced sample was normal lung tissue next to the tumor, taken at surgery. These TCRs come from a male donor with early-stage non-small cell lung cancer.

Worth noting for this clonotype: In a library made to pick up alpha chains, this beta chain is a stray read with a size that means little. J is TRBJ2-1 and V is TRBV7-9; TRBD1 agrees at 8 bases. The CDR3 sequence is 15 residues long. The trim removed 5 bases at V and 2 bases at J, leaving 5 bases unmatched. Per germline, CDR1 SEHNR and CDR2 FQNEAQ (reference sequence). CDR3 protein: CASSDTGGTYNEQFF. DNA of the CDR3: TGTGCCAGCAGCGATACAGGGGGGACCTACAATGAGCAGTTCTTC.

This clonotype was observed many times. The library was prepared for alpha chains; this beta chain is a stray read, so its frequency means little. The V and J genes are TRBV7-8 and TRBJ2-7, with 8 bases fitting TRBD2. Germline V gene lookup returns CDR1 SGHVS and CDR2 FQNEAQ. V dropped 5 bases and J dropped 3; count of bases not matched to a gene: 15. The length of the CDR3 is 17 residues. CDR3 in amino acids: CASSPPLSGTPGYEQYF. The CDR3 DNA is TGTGCCAGCAGCCCACCCCTTAGCGGGACCCCAGGCTACGAGCAGTACTTC.

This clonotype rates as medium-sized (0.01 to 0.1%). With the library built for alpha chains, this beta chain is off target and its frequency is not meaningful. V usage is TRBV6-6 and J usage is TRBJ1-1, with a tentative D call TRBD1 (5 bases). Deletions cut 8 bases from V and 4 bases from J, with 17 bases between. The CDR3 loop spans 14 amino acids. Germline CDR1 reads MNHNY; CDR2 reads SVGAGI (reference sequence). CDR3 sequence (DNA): TGTGCCAGCGTCAGGGTAGGGGTGAGCACTGAAGCTTTCTTT. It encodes CASVRVGVSTEAFF.

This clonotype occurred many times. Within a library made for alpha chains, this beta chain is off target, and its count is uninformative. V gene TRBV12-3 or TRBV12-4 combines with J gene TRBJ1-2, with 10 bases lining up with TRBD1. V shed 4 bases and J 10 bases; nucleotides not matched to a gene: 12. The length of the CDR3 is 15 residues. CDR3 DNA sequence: TGTGCCAGCAGTTCACCGCGGACAGGGGGTTTTGTCTACACCTTC. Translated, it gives CASSSPRTGGFVYTF.

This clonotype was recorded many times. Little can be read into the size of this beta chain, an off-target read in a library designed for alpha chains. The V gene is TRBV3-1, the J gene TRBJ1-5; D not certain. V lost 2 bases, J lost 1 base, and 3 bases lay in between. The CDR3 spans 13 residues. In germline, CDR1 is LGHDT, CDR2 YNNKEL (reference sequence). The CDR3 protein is CASSQLSNQPQHF. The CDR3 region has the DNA TGTGCCAGCAGCCAACTAAGCAATCAGCCCCAGCATTTT.

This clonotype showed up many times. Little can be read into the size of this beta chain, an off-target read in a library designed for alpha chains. This CDR3 is CASRRTSGSFESYNEQFF. The CDR3 coding sequence is TGTGCCAGCAGGCGGACTAGCGGGAGCTTCGAGTCCTACAATGAGCAGTTCTTC. The chain links TRBV27 to TRBJ2-1; 13 bases agree with TRBD2. The V segment lost 6 bases and the J segment 1 base; nucleotides outside the gene matches: 9. The CDR3 extends over 18 amino acids. In germline, CDR1 is MNHEY, CDR2 SMNVEV (reference sequence).

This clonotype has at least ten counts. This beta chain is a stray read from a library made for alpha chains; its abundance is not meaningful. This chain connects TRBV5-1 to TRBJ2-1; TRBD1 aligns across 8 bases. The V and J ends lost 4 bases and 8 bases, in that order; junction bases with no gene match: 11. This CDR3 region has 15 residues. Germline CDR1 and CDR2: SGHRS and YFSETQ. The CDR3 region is CASSPGDRKADEQFF. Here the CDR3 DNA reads TGCGCCAGCAGCCCCGGGGACAGGAAGGCGGATGAGCAGTTCTTC.

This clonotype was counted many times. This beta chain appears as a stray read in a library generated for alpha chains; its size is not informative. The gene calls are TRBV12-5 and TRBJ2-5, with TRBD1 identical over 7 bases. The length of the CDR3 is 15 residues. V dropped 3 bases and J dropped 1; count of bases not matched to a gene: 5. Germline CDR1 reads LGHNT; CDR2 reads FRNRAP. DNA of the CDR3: TGTGCTAGTGGTTTCGGGGACAGAACCCAAGAGACCCAGTACTTC. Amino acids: CASGFGDRTQETQYF.

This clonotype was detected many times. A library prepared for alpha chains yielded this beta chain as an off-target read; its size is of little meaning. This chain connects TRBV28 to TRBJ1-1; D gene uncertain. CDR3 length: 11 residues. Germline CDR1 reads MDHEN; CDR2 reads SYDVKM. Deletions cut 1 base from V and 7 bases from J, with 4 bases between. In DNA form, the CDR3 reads TGTGCCAGCAGTTTATACGGTGAAGCTTTCTTT. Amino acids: CASSLYGEAFF.

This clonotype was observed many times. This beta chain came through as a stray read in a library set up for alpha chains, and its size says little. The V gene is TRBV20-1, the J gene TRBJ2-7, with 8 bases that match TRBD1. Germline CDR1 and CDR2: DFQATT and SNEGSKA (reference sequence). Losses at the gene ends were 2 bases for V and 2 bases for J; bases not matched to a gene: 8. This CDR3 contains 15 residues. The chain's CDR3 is CSARRAGTGPYEQYF. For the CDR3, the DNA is TGCAGTGCTAGAAGGGCCGGGACAGGACCCTACGAGCAGTACTTC.

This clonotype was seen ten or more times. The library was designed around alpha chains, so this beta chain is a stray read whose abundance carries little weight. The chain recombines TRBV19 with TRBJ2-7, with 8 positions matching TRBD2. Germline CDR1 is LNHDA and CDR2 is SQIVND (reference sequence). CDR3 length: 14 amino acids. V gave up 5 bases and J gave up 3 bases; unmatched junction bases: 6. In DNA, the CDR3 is TGTGCCAGTAGTCCCTGGACTAGCTTCTACGAGCAGTACTTC. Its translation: CASSPWTSFYEQYF.

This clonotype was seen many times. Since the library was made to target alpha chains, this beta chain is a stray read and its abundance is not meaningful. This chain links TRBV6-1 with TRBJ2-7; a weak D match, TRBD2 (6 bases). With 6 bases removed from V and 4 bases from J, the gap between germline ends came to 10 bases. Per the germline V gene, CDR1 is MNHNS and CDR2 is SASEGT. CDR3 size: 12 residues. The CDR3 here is CASRTRAYEQYF. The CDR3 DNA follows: TGTGCCAGCAGGACTAGGGCGTACGAGCAGTACTTC.

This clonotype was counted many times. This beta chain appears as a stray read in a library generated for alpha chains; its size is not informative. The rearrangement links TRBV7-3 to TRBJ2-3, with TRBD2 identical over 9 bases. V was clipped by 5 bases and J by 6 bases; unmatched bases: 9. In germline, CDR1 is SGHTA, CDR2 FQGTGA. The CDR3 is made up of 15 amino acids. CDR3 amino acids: CASSHGSGSMDTQYF. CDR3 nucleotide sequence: TGTGCCAGCAGCCACGGTAGCGGGAGTATGGATACGCAGTATTTT.

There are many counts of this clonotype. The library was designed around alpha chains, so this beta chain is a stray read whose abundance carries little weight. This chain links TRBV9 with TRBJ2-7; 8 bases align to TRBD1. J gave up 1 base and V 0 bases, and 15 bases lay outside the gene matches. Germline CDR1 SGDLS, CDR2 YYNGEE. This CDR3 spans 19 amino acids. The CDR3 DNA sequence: TGTGCCAGCAGCGTAGAAGCCGGGGACGGGACAGGCCGATCCTACGAGCAGTACTTC. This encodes CASSVEAGDGTGRSYEQYF.

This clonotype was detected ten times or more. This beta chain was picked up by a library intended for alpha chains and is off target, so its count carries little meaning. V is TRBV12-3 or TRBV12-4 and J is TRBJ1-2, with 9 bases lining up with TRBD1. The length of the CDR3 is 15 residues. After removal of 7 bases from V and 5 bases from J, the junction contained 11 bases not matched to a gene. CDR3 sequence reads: CASISTPGQGYGYTF. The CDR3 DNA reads TGTGCCAGCATTTCCACCCCGGGACAGGGTTATGGCTACACCTTC.

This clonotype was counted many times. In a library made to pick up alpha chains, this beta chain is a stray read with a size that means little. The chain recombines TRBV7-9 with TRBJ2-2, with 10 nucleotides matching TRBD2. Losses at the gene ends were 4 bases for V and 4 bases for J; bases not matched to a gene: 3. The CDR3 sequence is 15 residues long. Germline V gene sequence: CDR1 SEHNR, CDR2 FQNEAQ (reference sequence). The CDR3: CASSSGTSATGELFF. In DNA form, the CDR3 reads TGTGCCAGCAGCTCCGGGACTAGCGCCACCGGGGAGCTGTTTTTT.

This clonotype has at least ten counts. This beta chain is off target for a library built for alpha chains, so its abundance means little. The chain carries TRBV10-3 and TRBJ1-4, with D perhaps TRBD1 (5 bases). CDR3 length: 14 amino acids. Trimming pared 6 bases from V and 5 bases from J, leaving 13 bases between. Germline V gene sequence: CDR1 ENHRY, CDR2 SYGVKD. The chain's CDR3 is CAISPGLSNEKLFF. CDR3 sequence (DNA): TGTGCCATCAGCCCGGGACTGAGCAATGAAAAACTGTTTTTT.

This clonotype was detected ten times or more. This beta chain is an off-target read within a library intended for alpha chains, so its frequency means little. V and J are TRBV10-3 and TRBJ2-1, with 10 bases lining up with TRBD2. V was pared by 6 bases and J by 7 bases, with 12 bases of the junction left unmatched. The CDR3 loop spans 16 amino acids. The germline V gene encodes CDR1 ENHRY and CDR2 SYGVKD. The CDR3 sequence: CAISQTPGLASNEQFF. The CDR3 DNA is TGTGCCATCAGCCAGACGCCGGGACTAGCGTCAAATGAGCAGTTCTTC.

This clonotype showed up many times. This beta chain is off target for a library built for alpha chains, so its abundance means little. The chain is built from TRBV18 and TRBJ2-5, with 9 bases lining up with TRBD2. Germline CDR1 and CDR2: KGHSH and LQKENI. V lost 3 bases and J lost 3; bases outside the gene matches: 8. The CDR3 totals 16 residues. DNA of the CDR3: TGTGCCAGCTCACCCGTCACGTTAGCGGGAGAAGAGACCCAGTACTTC. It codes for CASSPVTLAGEETQYF.

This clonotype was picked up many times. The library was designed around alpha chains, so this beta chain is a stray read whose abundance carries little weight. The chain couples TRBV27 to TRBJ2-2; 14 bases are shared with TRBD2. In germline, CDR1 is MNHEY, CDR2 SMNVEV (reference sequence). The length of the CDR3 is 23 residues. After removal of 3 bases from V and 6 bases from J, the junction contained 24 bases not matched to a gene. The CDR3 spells CASSLAGRRPGLAGDEGAGELFF. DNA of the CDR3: TGTGCCAGCAGTTTGGCCGGGAGACGTCCGGGACTAGCGGGAGATGAGGGGGCCGGGGAGCTGTTTTTT.

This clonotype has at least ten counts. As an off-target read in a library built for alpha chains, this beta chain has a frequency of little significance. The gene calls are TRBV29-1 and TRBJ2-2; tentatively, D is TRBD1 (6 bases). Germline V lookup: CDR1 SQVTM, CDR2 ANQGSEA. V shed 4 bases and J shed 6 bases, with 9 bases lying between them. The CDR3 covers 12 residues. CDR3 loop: CSVATGPGELFF. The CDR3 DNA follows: TGCAGCGTTGCCACAGGGCCCGGGGAGCTGTTTTTT.

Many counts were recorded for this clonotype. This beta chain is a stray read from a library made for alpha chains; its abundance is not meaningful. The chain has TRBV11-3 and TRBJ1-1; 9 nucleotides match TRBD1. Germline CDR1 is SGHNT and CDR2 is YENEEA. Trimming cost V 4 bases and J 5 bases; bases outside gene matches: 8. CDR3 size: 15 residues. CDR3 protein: CASSSSTGGRTEAFF. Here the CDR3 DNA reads TGTGCCAGCAGCTCATCGACAGGGGGTAGGACTGAAGCTTTCTTT.

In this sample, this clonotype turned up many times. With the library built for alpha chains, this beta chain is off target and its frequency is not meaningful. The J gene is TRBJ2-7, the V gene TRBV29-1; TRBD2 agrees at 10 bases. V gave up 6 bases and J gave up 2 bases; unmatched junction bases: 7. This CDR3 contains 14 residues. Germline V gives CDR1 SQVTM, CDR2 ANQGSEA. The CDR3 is CSVGLARGTYEQYF. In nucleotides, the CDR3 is TGCAGCGTGGGACTAGCGCGGGGGACCTACGAGCAGTACTTC.

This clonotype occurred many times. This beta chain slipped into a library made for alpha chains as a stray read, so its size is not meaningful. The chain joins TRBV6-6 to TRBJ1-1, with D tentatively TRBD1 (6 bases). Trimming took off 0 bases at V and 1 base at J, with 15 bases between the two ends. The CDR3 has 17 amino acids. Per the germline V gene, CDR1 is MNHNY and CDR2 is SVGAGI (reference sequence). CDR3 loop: CASSYSGGGGRNTEAFF. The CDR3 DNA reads TGTGCCAGCAGTTACTCGGGGGGAGGGGGACGGAACACTGAAGCTTTCTTT.

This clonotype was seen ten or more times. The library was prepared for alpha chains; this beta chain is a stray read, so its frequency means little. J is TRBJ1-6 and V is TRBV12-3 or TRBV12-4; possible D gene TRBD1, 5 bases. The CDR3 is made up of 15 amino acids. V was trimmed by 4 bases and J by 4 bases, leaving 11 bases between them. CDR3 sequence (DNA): TGTGCCAGCAGTTCTCGGGCAGGGTATAATTCACCCCTCCACTTT. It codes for CASSSRAGYNSPLHF.